A selection of T cell receptor beta chains follows, all from one sample in a study of CD8 T cells in Susac syndrome. One entry per CDR3 protein, called by TCRdb with MiXCR from the immunoSEQ multiplex PCR reads. The table includes about 140,000 distinct CDR3 sequences, 95% detected once. The sample consisted of CD4+ T cells from PBMCs. The receptors originated from a human donor with Susac syndrome. Both conserved end residues are part of each CDR3. A D gene is named only where the DNA matches it firmly. The size entry is marked missing in some rows and otherwise reads once, few, many or a size class.

V	D	size	J	DNA	CDR3
TRBV20-1	-	once	TRBJ1-2	TGCTCACCCTGGGACACCTATGGCTACACCTTC	CSPWDTYGYTF
TRBV30	TRBD1	-	TRBJ1-2	TGTGCCTGGGCGACAGGGAGTCATGGCTACACCTTC	CAWATGSHGYTF
TRBV6-1	TRBD1	-	TRBJ1-4	TGTGCCAGCAGTCCCGGGACAGGGGTTAGGGGGACTGAAAAACTGTTTTTT	CASSPGTGVRGTEKLFF
TRBV30	-	-	TRBJ2-7	TGTGCCTGGAGTAACGTGGACGAGCAGTACTTC	CAWSNVDEQYF
TRBV7-9	TRBD1	-	TRBJ1-6	TGTGCCAGCAGCCCCGACAGGGTGGGATCACCCCTCCACTTT	CASSPDRVGSPLHF
TRBV28	-	once	TRBJ2-1	TGTGCCAGCAGAGCACAGGTCTTAGGATCCAATGAGCAGTTCTTC	CASRAQVLGSNEQFF
TRBV11-2	TRBD1	-	TRBJ2-6	TGTGCCAGGGTAACCGGGACAGGGTCTGGGGCCAACGTCCTGACTTTC	CARVTGTGSGANVLTF
TRBV29-1	-	-	TRBJ2-3	TGCAGCGTTGAGGTAGATACGCAGTATTTT	CSVEVDTQYF
TRBV19	TRBD2	-	TRBJ2-3	TGTGCCAGTAGTTCCCCGTTAGCGGGAGGGCCGGTGGATACGCAGTATTTT	CASSSPLAGGPVDTQYF
TRBV20-1	-	-	TRBJ2-5	TGCAGTGCTCTATACCCCCCCCAGACCCAGTACTTC	CSALYPPQTQYF
TRBV28	-	-	TRBJ1-3	TGTGCCAGCTTCTCGGGAAACACCATATATTTT	CASFSGNTIYF
TRBV30	-	-	TRBJ1-5	TGTGCCTGGAGGTGGAAGGGGCTGCGCGATCAGCCCCAGCATTTT	CAWRWKGLRDQPQHF
TRBV7-2	TRBD2	-	TRBJ2-1	TGTGCCAGCAGCTTAGGATGGTTAGCGGGGGGTAAGCAGTTCTTC	CASSLGWLAGGKQFF
TRBV30	TRBD1	-	TRBJ1-5	TGTGCCTGTGACCCGGGACAGGGAGGCAATCAGCCCCAGCATTTT	CACDPGQGGNQPQHF
TRBV4-3	-	-	TRBJ2-3	TGCGCCAGCAGCCAAGATGTCTTCCCTAGCACAGATACGCAGTATTTT	CASSQDVFPSTDTQYF
TRBV29-1	-	-	TRBJ1-1	TGCAGCGTTGAAAGGGGTGAAGCTTTCTTT	CSVERGEAFF
TRBV5-6	TRBD1	-	TRBJ2-5	TGTGCCAGCAGCTTGAGGGGGCCCGAGACCCAGTACTTC	CASSLRGPETQYF
TRBV5-1	-	-	TRBJ1-2	TGCGCCAGCAGCTTCGACAGCTATGGCTACACCTTC	CASSFDSYGYTF
TRBV12-5	-	-	TRBJ2-7	TGTGCTAGTGGTTTGAACGCCGGGACTGGGGACTACGAGCAGTACTTC	CASGLNAGTGDYEQYF
TRBV4-2	-	-	TRBJ2-1	TGTGCCAGCAGCTCCCGGTTAGCGGAGTACAATGAGCAGTTCTTC	CASSSRLAEYNEQFF
TRBV20-1	TRBD1	-	TRBJ2-5	TGCAGTGCTATGTTCACAGGGGGAGAGACCCAGTACTTC	CSAMFTGGETQYF
TRBV30	-	-	TRBJ2-6	TGTGCCGGGACTTTCGGCTCTGGGGCCAACGTCCTGACTTTC	CAGTFGSGANVLTF
TRBV29-1	-	-	TRBJ1-2	TGCAGCGTTGAAGATCCCAGAGAGCCCGGCTACACCTTC	CSVEDPREPGYTF
TRBV7-9	-	-	TRBJ1-2	TGTGCCAGCAGCTTACAGGGAACGTATGGCTACACCTTC	CASSLQGTYGYTF
TRBV27	-	-	TRBJ2-7	TGTGCCAGCGGCTCCGGGACTCCTCCATACGAGCAGTACTTC	CASGSGTPPYEQYF
TRBV20-1	-	-	TRBJ2-3	TGCAGTGCTAGTGACGGGGGCGAAGATACGCAGTATTTT	CSASDGGEDTQYF
TRBV12-3/TRBV12-4	-	-	TRBJ1-1	TGTGCCAGCAGTTCCCCTGTCGAAGCTTTCTTT	CASSSPVEAFF
TRBV20-1	-	-	TRBJ1-4	TGCAGTGCTAGAGATGTGGGGGAGGTCTATGAAAAACTGTTTTTT	CSARDVGEVYEKLFF
TRBV14	-	-	TRBJ1-2	TGTGCCAGCAGCCGCTTGGGGGGAGACTATGGCTACACCTTC	CASSRLGGDYGYTF
TRBV20-1	TRBD1	-	TRBJ1-1	TGCAGTGTCAGCCAGGGGGCGCAGGGGACTGAAGCTTTCTTT	CSVSQGAQGTEAFF
TRBV30	-	-	TRBJ1-1	TGTGCCTGGAGTTTTTCAGGGCTCTTCACTGAAGCTTTCTTT	CAWSFSGLFTEAFF
TRBV3-1	TRBD2	-	TRBJ2-1	TGTGCCAGCCAACTAGCGGGGGGAGAGCAGTTCTTC	CASQLAGGEQFF
TRBV29-1	TRBD1	-	TRBJ1-6	TGCAGCGTTCGACAGGGGGGAGATAATTCACCCCTCCACTTT	CSVRQGGDNSPLHF
TRBV28	-	-	TRBJ1-2	TGTGCCAGCAGGGAGGGTGTATTCAGTTATGGCTACACCTTC	CASREGVFSYGYTF
TRBV15	TRBD2	-	TRBJ2-7	TGTGCCACCAGCCCCCGGACTAGGTGGTCCTACGAGCAGTACTTC	CATSPRTRWSYEQYF
TRBV19	-	-	TRBJ1-1	TGTGCCAGTAGTATAGATCAAGGTGAAGCTTTCTTT	CASSIDQGEAFF
TRBV7-9	-	-	TRBJ2-5	TGTGCCAGCAGCTTGGGGATATCCGCCCAAGAGACCCAGTACTTC	CASSLGISAQETQYF
TRBV30	-	-	TRBJ2-5	TGTGCCTGGAGTGTTTGGCGGCAAGAGACCCAGTACTTC	CAWSVWRQETQYF
TRBV6-5	TRBD2	once	TRBJ2-2	TGTGCCAGCCACACGAGCGGGAGGGCCGGGGAGCTGTTTTTT	CASHTSGRAGELFF